This T cell receptor (beta chain) was found in a study of T-cell memory formation after mild COVID-19. Study in general: Largely donor-specific sequence clusters came from a couple of donors. Study-level findings and limits: CD4/CD8 balance characterized clones contracting day 15 to 85, and CD4+ skew characterized later expanders.

This CDR3 region has 14 residues. Germline V gene lookup returns CDR1 SGHTA and CDR2 FQGNSA. V shed 1 base and J shed 2 bases, with 9 bases lying between them. As for this clonotype: The antigen remains undetermined.

The 5'RACE method, run with constant-segment primers, produced TCR alpha and TCR beta cDNA libraries (carrying sample barcodes and UMIs). Each CDR3 protein gets one entry after TCRdb re-called the 5' RACE reads with MiXCR. This repertoire shows some 210,000 distinct CDR3 sequences, approximately 20% found once; its top ten account for 2.4%. Sequenced input: PBMCs or a T cell subset sorted from them (not recorded which). The TCR comes from an adult woman who had mild COVID-19 (a few samples of this study predate the infection). Cell type and time point are not known. The rearrangement joins TRBV7-2 to TRBJ2-7; D gene ambiguous. As DNA, the CDR3 is TGTGCCAGCAGCTTAGATCGGACGGCCTACGAGCAGTACTTC. It encodes CASSLDRTAYEQYF.